The 26 T cell receptor beta chains below come from one sample, sequenced in a study of T cell responses to AZD1222 COVID-19 vaccine. The assay was immunoSEQ multiplex PCR, and TCRdb's table has in-frame clones only and misses some. The table includes under 130,000 clones, approximately 88% detected once. The specimen comprised peripheral blood, sampled on day 0 of AZD1222 vaccination. These receptors were taken from an adult in good health.

This chain connects TRBV11-3 to TRBJ1-1; 7 nucleotides align to TRBD1. Trimming at V came to 2 bases and at J to 1 base, leaving 1 base not matched to a gene. The CDR3 sequence is 14 residues long. The V gene's germline CDR1 is SGHNT and CDR2 YENEEA. CDR3: CASSLRTGNTEAFF. CDR3 nucleotide sequence: TGTGCCAGCAGCTTAAGGACAGGGAACACTGAAGCTTTCTTT.

This CDR3 is CASSLGGQGNQPQHF. The CDR3 DNA sequence: TGTGCCAGCAGCTTGGGGGGACAGGGCAATCAGCCCCAGCATTTT. V usage is TRBV5-6 and J usage is TRBJ1-5; 8 bases are shared with TRBD1. The CDR3 runs 15 residues. Germline values: CDR1 SGHDT, CDR2 YYEEEE. J lost 2 bases, V lost 0 bases, and 1 base had no gene match.

The chain has TRBV6-6 and TRBJ1-2; D is possibly TRBD1 (5 bases). CDR1 is MNHNY, CDR2 SVGAGI, per germline (reference sequence). The CDR3 runs to 13 residues. V dropped 5 bases and J dropped 0 bases, with 7 bases sitting between them. The DNA of the CDR3 is TGTGCCAGCAGTAACAGGTCTAACTATGGCTACACCTTC. Encoded protein: CASSNRSNYGYTF.

This clone was recorded a few times. The chain joins TRBV20-1 to TRBJ1-2; D is unresolved. Trimming removed 3 bases from V and 4 bases from J, with 9 bases in between. The V gene's germline CDR1 is DFQATT and CDR2 SNEGSKA (reference sequence). This CDR3 comprises 12 residues. The DNA for the CDR3 is TGCAGTGCTAGTCAGAGGACCTATGGCTACACCTTC. Translation gives CSASQRTYGYTF.

The chain links TRBV4-2 to TRBJ2-2; 11 bases agree with TRBD2. The V segment lost 3 bases and the J segment 10 bases; nucleotides outside the gene matches: 7. The CDR3 covers 15 residues. CDR1 LGHNA and CDR2 YNFKEQ come from the germline V gene. CDR3 sequence: CASSQGTSGGEELFF. In DNA form, the CDR3 reads TGTGCCAGCAGCCAGGGGACTAGCGGAGGGGAGGAGCTGTTTTTT.

The chain combines TRBV10-2 with TRBJ1-1; D is uncertain. Germline V gene sequence: CDR1 WSHSY, CDR2 SAAADI. V lost 5 bases to trimming and J lost 0 bases, with 10 bases between them. The CDR3 loop spans 14 amino acids. In nucleotides, the CDR3 is TGCGCCAGCAGTTCGACGCGTGTGAACACTGAAGCTTTCTTT. Its protein product is CASSSTRVNTEAFF.

This chain connects TRBV6-5 to TRBJ2-1; no reliable D call. V was pared by 5 bases and J by 7 bases, with 9 bases between. CDR1 is MNHEY, CDR2 SVGAGI, per germline. CDR3 length: 12 residues. The CDR3 is CASSPPGNEQFF. DNA of the CDR3: TGTGCCAGCAGTCCCCCTGGGAATGAGCAGTTCTTC.

This clone was picked up a small number of times. The rearrangement uses TRBV6-1 and TRBJ1-5, with D perhaps TRBD1 (6 bases). The ends were cut back, 2 bases at V and 9 bases at J, with 17 bases in the middle. The CDR3 totals 15 residues. Germline-derived CDR1 and CDR2 are MNHNS and SASEGT. This chain's CDR3 is CASSEQGRGGSPQHF. Here the CDR3 DNA reads TGTGCCAGCAGTGAACAGGGCAGGGGAGGTTCGCCCCAGCATTTT.

The chain employs TRBV7-2 and TRBJ1-5, with TRBD1 identical over 7 bases. V gave up 6 bases and J gave up 1 base; unmatched junction bases: 3. CDR3 length: 14 residues. The V gene's germline CDR1 is SGHTA and CDR2 FQGNSA. The CDR3 region has the DNA TGTGCCAGCAGTGAGGGGGCCAGCAATCAGCCCCAGCATTTT. Protein product: CASSEGASNQPQHF.

A few counts support this clone. The chain couples TRBV27 to TRBJ1-6; 7 nucleotides match TRBD1. The V segment lost 6 bases and the J segment 9 bases; nucleotides outside the gene matches: 8. Germline values: CDR1 MNHEY, CDR2 SMNVEV (reference sequence). CDR3 size: 14 residues. For the CDR3, the DNA is TGTGCCAGCAGCTCGACAGGGCTCTCTTCACCCCTCCACTTT. Its protein is CASSSTGLSSPLHF.

V usage is TRBV6-5 and J usage is TRBJ1-6; possible D gene TRBD1, 6 bases. Trimming shortened V by 5 bases and J by 4 bases, and 9 bases separated the two germline ends. The CDR3 covers 14 residues. Per the germline V gene, CDR1 is MNHEY and CDR2 is SVGAGI. The CDR3 reads CASSLGQYNSPLHF. In nucleotides, the CDR3 is TGTGCCAGCAGTCTAGGACAGTATAATTCACCCCTCCACTTT.

The V and J genes are TRBV27 and TRBJ1-5; tentatively, D is TRBD1 (5 bases). Trimming left V 5 bases short and J 4 bases short, with 15 bases between. The CDR3 has 15 amino acids. Germline CDR1 reads MNHEY; CDR2 reads SMNVEV (reference sequence). CDR3 nucleotides: TGTGCCAGCAGTCCGGGCCCCGGGGGGAATCAGCCCCAGCATTTT. Amino acid sequence: CASSPGPGGNQPQHF.

The chain employs TRBV4-3 and TRBJ2-3; 12 nucleotides match TRBD2. The trim removed 8 bases at V and 9 bases at J, leaving 12 bases unmatched. Per germline, CDR1 LGHNA and CDR2 YSLEER. CDR3 length: 15 amino acids. The CDR3 protein is CASAKGLAGGGTQYF. CDR3 coding DNA: TGCGCCAGCGCTAAGGGGCTAGCGGGAGGGGGGACGCAGTATTTT.

This chain connects TRBV6-1 to TRBJ2-3, with D unresolved. The CDR3 is 13 residues long. With 5 bases removed from V and 0 bases from J, the gap between germline ends came to 6 bases. The germline CDR1 and CDR2 sequences are MNHNS and SASEGT. This chain's CDR3 is CASSSSSTDTQYF. The DNA of the CDR3 is TGTGCCAGCAGTTCTTCAAGCACAGATACGCAGTATTTT.

The chain combines TRBV2 with TRBJ2-7; TRBD2 might be the D (6 bases). This CDR3 is 11 amino acids long. Trimming took off 8 bases at V and 6 bases at J, with 11 bases between the two ends. Germline V gene data show CDR1 as SNHLY and CDR2 as FYNNEI. The CDR3 sequence is CASDGGGEQYF. DNA for the CDR3: TGTGCCAGCGACGGGGGTGGCGAGCAGTACTTC. Together with reference TRBV2 and TRBJ2-7, the CDR3 gives the full variable domain: EPEVTQTPSHQVTQMGQEVILRCVPISNHLYFYWYRQILGQKVEFLVSFYNNEISEKSEIFDDQFSVERPDGSNFTLKIRSTKLEDSAMYFCASDGGGEQYFGPGTRLTVT.

This chain connects TRBV11-3 to TRBJ1-5, with D possibly being TRBD1 (6 bases). Trimming shortened V by 6 bases and J by 7 bases, and 13 bases separated the two germline ends. Germline-derived CDR1 and CDR2 are SGHNT and YENEEA. The CDR3 contains 13 residues. The CDR3 DNA follows: TGTGCCAGCAGTGAGGGGGGCGTCCAGCCCCAGCATTTT. It yields the protein CASSEGGVQPQHF.

This rearrangement joins TRBV15 to TRBJ2-3, with TRBD2 matching over 9 bases. The CDR3 has 17 amino acids. Trimming at V came to 5 bases and at J to 0 bases, leaving 9 bases not matched to a gene. Germline values: CDR1 LNHNV, CDR2 YYDKDF (reference sequence). The CDR3 bases are TGTGCCACCAGCGGACCGAGACTAGCGGATAGCACAGATACGCAGTATTTT. Translated, it gives CATSGPRLADSTDTQYF.

Of note for this clone: One end of the junction does not line up with germline, which may come from a read error. The chain carries TRBV12-3 or TRBV12-4 and TRBJ2-2; D is possibly TRBD1 (5 bases). This CDR3 region has 12 residues. CDR3 DNA sequence: TGTGCCAGCACTTTAGGGGCCGGGGAGCTGTTTTTT. The encoded protein is CASTLGAGELFF.

J is TRBJ1-3 and V is TRBV10-3; D not resolved. Germline values: CDR1 ENHRY, CDR2 SYGVKD. Trimming stripped 0 bases from V and 8 bases from J, with 5 bases between. There are 12 residues in the CDR3. The CDR3 region is CAISESEYTIYF. DNA of the CDR3: TGTGCCATCAGTGAGTCGGAGTACACCATATATTTT.

V is TRBV27 and J is TRBJ2-7; D is perhaps TRBD1 (6 bases). Germline V lookup: CDR1 MNHEY, CDR2 SMNVEV (reference sequence). The V end was cut by 6 bases, the J end by 7 bases, with 16 bases between. The CDR3 length is 13 residues. The CDR3 DNA sequence: TGTGCCAGCAGCCCAGGGGACCACCTGGAGCAGTACTTC. It codes for CASSPGDHLEQYF.

The chain employs TRBV5-1 and TRBJ1-2; the D is unclear. Germline-derived CDR1 and CDR2 are SGHRS and YFSETQ. The CDR3 runs 12 residues. The V gene lost 4 bases and the J gene lost 5 bases, with 9 bases spanning the gap. DNA of the CDR3: TGCGCCAGCAGCGCGAACAGTTATGGCTACACCTTC. It specifies CASSANSYGYTF.

In its sample, this clone was seen once. J is TRBJ2-1 and V is TRBV3-1 (or the pseudogene TRBV3-2); D gene ambiguous. Germline loops: CDR1 LGHDT, CDR2 YNNKEL (reference sequence). The CDR3 has 12 amino acids. The V gene lost 0 bases and the J gene lost 8 bases, with 5 bases spanning the gap. Here the CDR3 DNA reads TGTGCCAGCAGCCAAGACCTCCATGAGCAGTTCTTC. Its translation: CASSQDLHEQFF.

The chain employs TRBV5-1 and TRBJ1-1, with 9 bases matching TRBD1. The CDR3 is 14 residues long. Losses at the gene ends were 3 bases for V and 4 bases for J; bases not matched to a gene: 4. The germline gives CDR1 SGHRS, CDR2 YFSETQ. The CDR3 is CASSWGQGGTEAFF. In DNA, the CDR3 is TGCGCCAGCAGCTGGGGACAGGGTGGCACTGAAGCTTTCTTT. Supplemented by reference TRBV5-1 and TRBJ1-1, the full variable domain reads KAGVTQTPRYLIKTRGQQVTLSCSPISGHRSVSWYQQTPGQGLQFLFEYFSETQRNKGNFPGRFSGRQFSNSRSEMNVSTLELGDSALYLCASSWGQGGTEAFFGQGTRLTVV.

V gene TRBV2 combines with J gene TRBJ2-1; TRBD1 is a possible D gene (5 bases). The length of the CDR3 is 14 residues. Germline CDR1 reads SNHLY; CDR2 reads FYNNEI. Trimming took off 4 bases at V and 3 bases at J, with 10 bases between the two ends. The CDR3 loop is CASSADSLYNEQFF. CDR3 DNA sequence: TGTGCCAGCAGTGCTGACAGCCTCTACAATGAGCAGTTCTTC.

The chain links TRBV7-6 to TRBJ2-2; the match to TRBD1 covers 8 bases. The CDR3 spans 13 residues. Germline V gene data show CDR1 as SGHVS and CDR2 as FNYEAQ. V was pared by 6 bases and J by 6 bases, with 3 bases of the junction left unmatched. The CDR3, as DNA: TGTGCCAGCAGTTCGACAGGGGCCGGGGAGCTGTTTTTT. Protein: CASSSTGAGELFF.

CDR3 nucleotide sequence: TGTGCCTCCTTGCCAGCGAACCCCTACAATGAGCAGTTCTTC. This translates into CASLPANPYNEQFF. This chain uses TRBV2 with TRBJ2-1; D gene unclear. Germline CDR1 reads SNHLY; CDR2 reads FYNNEI. The CDR3 covers 14 residues. Trimming cost V 11 bases and J 2 bases, with 16 bases left between them.